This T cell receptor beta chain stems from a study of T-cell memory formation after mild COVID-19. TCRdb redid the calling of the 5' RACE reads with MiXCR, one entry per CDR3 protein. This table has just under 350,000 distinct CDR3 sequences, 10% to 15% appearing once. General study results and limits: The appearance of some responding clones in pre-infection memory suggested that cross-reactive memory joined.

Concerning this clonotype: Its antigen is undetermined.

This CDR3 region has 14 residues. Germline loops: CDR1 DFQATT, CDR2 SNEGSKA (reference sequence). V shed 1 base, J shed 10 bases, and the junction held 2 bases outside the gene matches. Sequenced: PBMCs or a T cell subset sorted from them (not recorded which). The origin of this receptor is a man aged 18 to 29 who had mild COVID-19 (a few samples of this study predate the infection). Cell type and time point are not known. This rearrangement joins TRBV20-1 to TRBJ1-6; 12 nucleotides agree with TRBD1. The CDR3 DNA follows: TGCAGTGCTAGAGGGGGACAGGGGGCCTCACCCCTCCACTTT. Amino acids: CSARGGQGASPLHF.